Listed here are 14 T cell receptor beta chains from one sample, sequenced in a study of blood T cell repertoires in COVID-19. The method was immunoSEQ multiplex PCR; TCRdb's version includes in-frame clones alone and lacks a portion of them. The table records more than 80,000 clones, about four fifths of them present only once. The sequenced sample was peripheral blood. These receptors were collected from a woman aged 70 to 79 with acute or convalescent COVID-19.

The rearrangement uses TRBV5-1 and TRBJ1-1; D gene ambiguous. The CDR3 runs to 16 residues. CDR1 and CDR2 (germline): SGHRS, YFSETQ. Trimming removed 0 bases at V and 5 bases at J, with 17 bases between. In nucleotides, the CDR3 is TGCGCCAGCAGCTTGGGGGCGGGAGGTGGTAGGACTGAAGCTTTCTTT. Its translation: CASSLGAGGGRTEAFF.

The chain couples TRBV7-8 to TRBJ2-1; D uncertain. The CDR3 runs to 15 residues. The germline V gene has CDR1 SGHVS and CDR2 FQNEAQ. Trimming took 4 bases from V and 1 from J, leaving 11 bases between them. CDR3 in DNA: TGTGCCAGCAGCTCGAGGCTGATTTCCTACAATGAGCAGTTCTTC. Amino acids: CASSSRLISYNEQFF.

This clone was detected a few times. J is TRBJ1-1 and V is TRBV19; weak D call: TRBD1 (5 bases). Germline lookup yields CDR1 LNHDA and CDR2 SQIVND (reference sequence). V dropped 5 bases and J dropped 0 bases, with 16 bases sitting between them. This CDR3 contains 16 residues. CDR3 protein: CASSFYKGPVNTEAFF. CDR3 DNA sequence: TGTGCCAGTAGTTTTTACAAGGGGCCGGTGAACACTGAAGCTTTCTTT. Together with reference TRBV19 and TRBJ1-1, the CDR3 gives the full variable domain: DGGITQSPKYLFRKEGQNVTLSCEQNLNHDAMYWYRQDPGQGLRLIYYSQIVNDFQKGDIAEGYSVSREKKESFPLTVTSAQKNPTAFYLCASSFYKGPVNTEAFFGQGTRLTVV.

In DNA, the CDR3 is TGCGCCAGCAGCTTGGGTAGACAGGGGGCCTACGAGCAGTACTTC. Translated: CASSLGRQGAYEQYF. J is TRBJ2-7 and V is TRBV5-1, with TRBD1 identical over 9 bases. This CDR3 has 15 residues. Germline trimming cut 0 bases from V and 2 bases from J; bases unmatched to any gene: 3. The V gene's germline CDR1 is SGHRS and CDR2 YFSETQ.

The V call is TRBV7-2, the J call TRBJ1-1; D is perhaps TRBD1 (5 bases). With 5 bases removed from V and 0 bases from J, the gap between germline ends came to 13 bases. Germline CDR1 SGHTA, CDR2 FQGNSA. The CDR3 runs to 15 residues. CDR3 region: CASSVDSNMNTEAFF. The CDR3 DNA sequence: TGTGCCAGCAGCGTAGACAGCAATATGAACACTGAAGCTTTCTTT.

In DNA, the CDR3 is TGTGCCAGCAGCGTAGTCGGGCAGGGGGCACGGAATGAGCAGTTCTTC. Protein sequence: CASSVVGQGARNEQFF. This rearrangement joins TRBV9 to TRBJ2-1, with 8 bases that match TRBD1. Looked up from germline, CDR1 is SGDLS and CDR2 is YYNGEE. J lost 7 bases, V lost 0 bases, and 9 bases had no gene match. This CDR3 has 16 residues.

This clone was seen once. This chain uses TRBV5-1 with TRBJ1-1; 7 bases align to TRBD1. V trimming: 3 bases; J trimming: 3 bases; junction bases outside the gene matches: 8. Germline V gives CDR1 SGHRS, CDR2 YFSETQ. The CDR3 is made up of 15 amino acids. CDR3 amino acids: CASSSGQVGDTEAFF. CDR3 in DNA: TGCGCCAGCAGCTCTGGACAGGTAGGGGACACTGAAGCTTTCTTT.

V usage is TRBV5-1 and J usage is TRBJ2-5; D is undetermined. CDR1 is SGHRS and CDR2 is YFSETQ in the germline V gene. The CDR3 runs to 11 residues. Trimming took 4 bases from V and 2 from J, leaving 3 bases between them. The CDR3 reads CASSIQETQYF. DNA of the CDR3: TGCGCCAGCAGCATACAAGAGACCCAGTACTTC.

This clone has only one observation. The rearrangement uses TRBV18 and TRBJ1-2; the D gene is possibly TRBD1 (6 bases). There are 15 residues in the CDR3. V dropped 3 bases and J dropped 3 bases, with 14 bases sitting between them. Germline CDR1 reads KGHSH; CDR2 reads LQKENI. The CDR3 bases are TGTGCCAGCTCACCGGGACAAACCGTATACTATGGCTACACCTTC. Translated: CASSPGQTVYYGYTF.

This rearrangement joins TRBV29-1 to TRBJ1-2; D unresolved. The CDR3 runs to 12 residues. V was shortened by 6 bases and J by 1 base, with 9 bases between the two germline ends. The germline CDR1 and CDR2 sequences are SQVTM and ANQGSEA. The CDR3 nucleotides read TGCAGCGTCTCTGAGGGTAACTATGGCTACACCTTC. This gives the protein CSVSEGNYGYTF.

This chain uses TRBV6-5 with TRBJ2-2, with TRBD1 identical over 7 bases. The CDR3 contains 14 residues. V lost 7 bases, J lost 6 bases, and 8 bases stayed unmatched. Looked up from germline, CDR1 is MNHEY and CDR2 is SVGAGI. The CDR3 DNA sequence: TGTGCCAGCACGGGACAGACAAGGCCCGGGGAGCTGTTTTTT. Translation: CASTGQTRPGELFF.

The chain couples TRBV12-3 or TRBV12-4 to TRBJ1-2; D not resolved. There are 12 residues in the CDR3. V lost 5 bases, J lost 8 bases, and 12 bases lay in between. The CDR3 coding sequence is TGTGCCAGCAGTCCAGGTTACGGAGGCTACACCTTC. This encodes CASSPGYGGYTF.

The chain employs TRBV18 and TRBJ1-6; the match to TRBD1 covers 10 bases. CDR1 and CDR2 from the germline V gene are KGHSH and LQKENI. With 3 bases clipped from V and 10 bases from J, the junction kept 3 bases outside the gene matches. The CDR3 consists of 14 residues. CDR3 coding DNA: TGTGCCAGCTCACCGGGACAGGGGTACTCACCCCTCCACTTT. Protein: CASSPGQGYSPLHF. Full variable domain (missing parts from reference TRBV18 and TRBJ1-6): NAGVMQNPRHLVRRRGQEARLRCSPMKGHSHVYWYRQLPEEGLKFMVYLQKENIIDESGMPKERFSAEFPKEGPSILRIQQVVRGDSAAYFCASSPGQGYSPLHFGNGTRLTVT.

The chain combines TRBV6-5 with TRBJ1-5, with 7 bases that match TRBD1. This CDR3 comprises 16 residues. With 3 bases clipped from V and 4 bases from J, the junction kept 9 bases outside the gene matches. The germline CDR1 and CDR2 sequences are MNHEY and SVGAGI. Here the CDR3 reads CASSYMGTAPNQPQHF. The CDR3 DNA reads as TGTGCCAGCAGTTATATGGGGACAGCGCCAAATCAGCCCCAGCATTTT.